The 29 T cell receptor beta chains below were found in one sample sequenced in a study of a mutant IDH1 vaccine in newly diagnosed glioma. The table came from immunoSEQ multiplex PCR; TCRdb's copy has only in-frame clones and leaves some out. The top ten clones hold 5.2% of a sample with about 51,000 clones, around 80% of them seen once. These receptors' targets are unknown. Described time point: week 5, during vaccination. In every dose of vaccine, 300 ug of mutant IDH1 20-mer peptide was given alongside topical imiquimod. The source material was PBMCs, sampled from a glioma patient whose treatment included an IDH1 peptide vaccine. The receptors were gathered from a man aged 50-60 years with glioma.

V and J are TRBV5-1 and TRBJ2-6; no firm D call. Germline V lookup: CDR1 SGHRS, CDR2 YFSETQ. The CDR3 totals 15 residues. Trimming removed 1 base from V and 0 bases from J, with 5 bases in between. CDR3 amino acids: CASSLLSSGANVLTF. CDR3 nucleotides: TGCGCCAGCAGCTTGCTGAGCTCTGGGGCCAACGTCCTGACTTTC.

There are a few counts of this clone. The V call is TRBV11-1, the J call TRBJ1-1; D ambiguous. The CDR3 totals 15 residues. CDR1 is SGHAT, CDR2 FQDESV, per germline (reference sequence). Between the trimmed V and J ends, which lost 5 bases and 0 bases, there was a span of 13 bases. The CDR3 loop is CASSVSDGMNTEAFF. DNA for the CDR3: TGTGCCAGCAGCGTCTCGGACGGCATGAACACTGAAGCTTTCTTT.

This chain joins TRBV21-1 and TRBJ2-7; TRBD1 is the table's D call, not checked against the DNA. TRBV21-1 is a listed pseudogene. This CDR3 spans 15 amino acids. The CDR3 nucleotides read TGTGCCAGCAGCGCCCGACAGGGGTCGGCCTACGAGCAGTACTTC. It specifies CASSARQGSAYEQYF.

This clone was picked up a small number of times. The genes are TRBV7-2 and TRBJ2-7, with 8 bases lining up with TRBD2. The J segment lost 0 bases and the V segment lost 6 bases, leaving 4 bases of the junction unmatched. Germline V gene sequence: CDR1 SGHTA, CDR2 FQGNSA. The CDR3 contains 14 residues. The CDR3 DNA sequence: TGTGCCAGCAGATCGGGAGGGGCCTCCTACGAGCAGTACTTC. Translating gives CASRSGGASYEQYF.

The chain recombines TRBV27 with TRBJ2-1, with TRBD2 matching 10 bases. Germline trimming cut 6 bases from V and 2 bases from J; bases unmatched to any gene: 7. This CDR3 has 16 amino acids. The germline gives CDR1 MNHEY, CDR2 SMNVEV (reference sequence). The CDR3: CASRALAGVTYNEQFF. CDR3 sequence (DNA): TGTGCCAGCAGAGCCCTAGCGGGGGTGACCTACAATGAGCAGTTCTTC.

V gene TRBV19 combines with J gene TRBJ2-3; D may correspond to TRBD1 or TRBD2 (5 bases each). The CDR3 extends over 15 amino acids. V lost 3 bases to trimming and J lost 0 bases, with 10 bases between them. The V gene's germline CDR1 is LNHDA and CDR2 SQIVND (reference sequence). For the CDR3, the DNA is TGTGCCAGTAGTATCACGGGACCTAGCACAGATACGCAGTATTTT. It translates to CASSITGPSTDTQYF.

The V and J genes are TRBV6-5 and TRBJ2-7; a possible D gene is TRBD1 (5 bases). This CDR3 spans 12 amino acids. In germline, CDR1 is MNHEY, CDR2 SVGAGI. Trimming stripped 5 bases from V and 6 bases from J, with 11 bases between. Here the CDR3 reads CASSGSRGEQYF. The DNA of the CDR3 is TGTGCCAGCAGTGGCTCAAGGGGCGAGCAGTACTTC.

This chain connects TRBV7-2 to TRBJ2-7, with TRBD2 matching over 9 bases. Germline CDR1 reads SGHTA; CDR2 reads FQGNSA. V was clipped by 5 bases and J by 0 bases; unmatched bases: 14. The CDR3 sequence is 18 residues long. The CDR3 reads CASSINSGGYGSSYEQYF. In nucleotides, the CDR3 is TGTGCCAGCAGCATTAATAGCGGGGGCTACGGGAGCTCCTACGAGCAGTACTTC.

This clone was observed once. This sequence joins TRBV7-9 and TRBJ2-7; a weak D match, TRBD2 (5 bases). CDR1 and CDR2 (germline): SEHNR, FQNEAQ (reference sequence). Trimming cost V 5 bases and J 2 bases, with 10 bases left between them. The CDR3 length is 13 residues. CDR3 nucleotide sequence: TGTGCCAGCAGCAGAGACGGGACCTACGAGCAGTACTTC. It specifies CASSRDGTYEQYF.

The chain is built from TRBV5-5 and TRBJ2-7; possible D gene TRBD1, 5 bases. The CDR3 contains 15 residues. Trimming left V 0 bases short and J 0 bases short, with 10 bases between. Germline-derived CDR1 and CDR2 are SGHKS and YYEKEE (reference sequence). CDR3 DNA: TGTGCCAGCAGCTTGGGCCAGGGATTCTCCTACGAGCAGTACTTC. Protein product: CASSLGQGFSYEQYF.

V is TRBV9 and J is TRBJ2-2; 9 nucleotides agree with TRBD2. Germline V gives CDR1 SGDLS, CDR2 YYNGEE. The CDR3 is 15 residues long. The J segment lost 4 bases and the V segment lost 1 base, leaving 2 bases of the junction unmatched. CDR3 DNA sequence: TGTGCCAGCAGCGTACTAGCGGGGAGCACCGGGGAGCTGTTTTTT. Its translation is CASSVLAGSTGELFF.

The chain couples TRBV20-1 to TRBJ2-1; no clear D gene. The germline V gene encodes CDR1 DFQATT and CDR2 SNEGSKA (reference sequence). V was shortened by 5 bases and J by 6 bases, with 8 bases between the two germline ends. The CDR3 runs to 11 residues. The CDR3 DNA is TGCAGTGCTGAGTGGGGCAATGAGCAGTTCTTC. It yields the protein CSAEWGNEQFF.

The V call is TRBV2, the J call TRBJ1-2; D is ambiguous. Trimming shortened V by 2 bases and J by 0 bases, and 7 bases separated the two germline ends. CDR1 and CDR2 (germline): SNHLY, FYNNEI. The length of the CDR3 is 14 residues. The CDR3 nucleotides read TGTGCCAGCAGTGAATCCGGGGCTAACTATGGCTACACCTTC. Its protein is CASSESGANYGYTF.

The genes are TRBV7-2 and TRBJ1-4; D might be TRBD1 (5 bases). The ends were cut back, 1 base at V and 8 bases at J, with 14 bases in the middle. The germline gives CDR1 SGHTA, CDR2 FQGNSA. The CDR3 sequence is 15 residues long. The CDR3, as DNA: TGTGCCAGCAGCTTAGGAAGGGGTGTGTGGGAAAAACTGTTTTTT. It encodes CASSLGRGVWEKLFF.

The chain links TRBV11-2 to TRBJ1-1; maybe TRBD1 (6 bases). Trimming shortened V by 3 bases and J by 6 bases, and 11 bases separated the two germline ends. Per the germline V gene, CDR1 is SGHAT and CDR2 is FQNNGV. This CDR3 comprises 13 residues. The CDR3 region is CASSFSRGPEAFF. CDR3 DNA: TGTGCCAGCAGCTTTAGCAGGGGCCCTGAAGCTTTCTTT.

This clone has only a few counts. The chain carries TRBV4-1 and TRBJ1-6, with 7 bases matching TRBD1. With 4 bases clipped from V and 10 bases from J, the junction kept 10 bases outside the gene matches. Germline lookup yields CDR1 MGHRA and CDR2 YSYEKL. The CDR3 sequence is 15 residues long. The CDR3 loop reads CASSPPRQGGSPLHF. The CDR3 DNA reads TGCGCCAGCAGCCCCCCGAGACAGGGTGGGTCACCCCTCCACTTT.

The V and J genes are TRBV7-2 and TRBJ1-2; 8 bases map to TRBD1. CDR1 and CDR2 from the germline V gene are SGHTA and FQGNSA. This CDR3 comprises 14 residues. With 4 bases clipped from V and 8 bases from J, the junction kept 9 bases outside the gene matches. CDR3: CASSSLNRGKGYTF. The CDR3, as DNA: TGTGCCAGCAGCTCTTTAAACAGGGGGAAAGGCTACACCTTC.

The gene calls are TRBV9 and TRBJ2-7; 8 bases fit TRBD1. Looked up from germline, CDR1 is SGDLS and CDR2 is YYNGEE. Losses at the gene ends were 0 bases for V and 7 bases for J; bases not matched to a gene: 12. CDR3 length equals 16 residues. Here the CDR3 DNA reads TGTGCCAGCAGCGTAGCTAGTAGGCAGGGGGCGGGTGAGCAGTACTTC. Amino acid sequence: CASSVASRQGAGEQYF. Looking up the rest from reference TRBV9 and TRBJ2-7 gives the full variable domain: DSGVTQTPKHLITATGQRVTLRCSPRSGDLSVYWYQQSLDQGLQFLIQYYNGEERAKGNILERFSAQQFPDLHSELNLSSLELGDSALYFCASSVASRQGAGEQYFGPGTRLTVT.

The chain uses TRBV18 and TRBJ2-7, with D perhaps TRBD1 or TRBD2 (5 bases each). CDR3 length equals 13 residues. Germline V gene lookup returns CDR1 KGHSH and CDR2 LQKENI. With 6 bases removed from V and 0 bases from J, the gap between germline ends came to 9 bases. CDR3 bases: TGTGCCAGCTCCCCAGGGAGCTCCTACGAGCAGTACTTC. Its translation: CASSPGSSYEQYF.

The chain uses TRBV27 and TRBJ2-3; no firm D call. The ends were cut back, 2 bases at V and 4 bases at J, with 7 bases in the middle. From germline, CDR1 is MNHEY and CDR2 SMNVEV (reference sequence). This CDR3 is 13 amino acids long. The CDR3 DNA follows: TGTGCCAGCAGTTTAGGGCCTCCAGATACGCAGTATTTT. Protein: CASSLGPPDTQYF.

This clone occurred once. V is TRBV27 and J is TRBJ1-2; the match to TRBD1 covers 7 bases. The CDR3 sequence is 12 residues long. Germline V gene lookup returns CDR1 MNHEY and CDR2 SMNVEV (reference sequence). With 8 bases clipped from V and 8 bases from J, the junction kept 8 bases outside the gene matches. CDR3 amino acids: CASSGQDGGYTF. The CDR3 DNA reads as TGTGCCAGCTCCGGACAGGACGGCGGCTACACCTTC.

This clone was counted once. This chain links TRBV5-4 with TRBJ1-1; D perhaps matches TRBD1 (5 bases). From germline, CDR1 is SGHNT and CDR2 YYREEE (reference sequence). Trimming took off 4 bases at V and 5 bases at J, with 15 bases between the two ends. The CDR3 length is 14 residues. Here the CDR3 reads CASSLGPQGTEAFF. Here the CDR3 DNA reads TGTGCCAGCAGCCTGGGACCGCAGGGAACTGAAGCTTTCTTT.

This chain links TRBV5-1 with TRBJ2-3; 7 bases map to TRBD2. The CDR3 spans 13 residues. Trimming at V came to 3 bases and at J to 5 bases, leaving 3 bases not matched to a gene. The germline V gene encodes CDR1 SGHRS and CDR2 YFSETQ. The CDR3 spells CASSWTGGDTQYF. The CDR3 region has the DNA TGCGCCAGCAGCTGGACGGGGGGAGATACGCAGTATTTT.

The CDR3 coding sequence is TGCGCCAGCAGCCCGGACCCGTGGGATGTCACTGAAGCTTTCTTT. Protein product: CASSPDPWDVTEAFF. The gene calls are TRBV5-1 and TRBJ1-1; D not certain. Trimming took off 4 bases at V and 4 bases at J, with 17 bases between the two ends. The CDR3 loop spans 15 amino acids. The germline gives CDR1 SGHRS, CDR2 YFSETQ.

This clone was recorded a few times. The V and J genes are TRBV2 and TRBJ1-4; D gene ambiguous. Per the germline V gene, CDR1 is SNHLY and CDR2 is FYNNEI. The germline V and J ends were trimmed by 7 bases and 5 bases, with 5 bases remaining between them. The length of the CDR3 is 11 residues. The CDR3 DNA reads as TGTGCCAGCAACCAGAATGAAAAACTGTTTTTT. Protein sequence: CASNQNEKLFF.

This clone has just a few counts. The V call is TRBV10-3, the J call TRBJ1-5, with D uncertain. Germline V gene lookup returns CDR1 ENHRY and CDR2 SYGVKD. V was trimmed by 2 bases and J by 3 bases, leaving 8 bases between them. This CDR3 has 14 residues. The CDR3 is CAISEVGLNQPQHF. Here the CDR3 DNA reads TGTGCCATCAGTGAGGTGGGCCTCAATCAGCCCCAGCATTTT.

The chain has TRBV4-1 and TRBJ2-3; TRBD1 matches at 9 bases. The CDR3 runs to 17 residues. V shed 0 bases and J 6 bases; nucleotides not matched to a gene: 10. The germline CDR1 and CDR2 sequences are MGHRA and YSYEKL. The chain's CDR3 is CASSQEGQGRALDTQYF. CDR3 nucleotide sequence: TGCGCCAGCAGCCAAGAGGGACAGGGTCGGGCTTTGGATACGCAGTATTTT.

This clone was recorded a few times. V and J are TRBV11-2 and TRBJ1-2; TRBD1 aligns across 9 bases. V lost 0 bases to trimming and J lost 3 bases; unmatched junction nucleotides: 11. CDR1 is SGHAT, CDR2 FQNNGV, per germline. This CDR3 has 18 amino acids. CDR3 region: CASSLDLRTGVSDYGYTF. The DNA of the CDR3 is TGTGCCAGCAGCTTAGATCTAAGGACAGGGGTTAGTGACTATGGCTACACCTTC.

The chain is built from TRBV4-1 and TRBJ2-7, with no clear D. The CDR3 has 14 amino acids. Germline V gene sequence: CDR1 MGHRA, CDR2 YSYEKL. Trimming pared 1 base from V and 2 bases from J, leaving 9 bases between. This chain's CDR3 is CASSQVAATYEQYF. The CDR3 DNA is TGCGCCAGCAGCCAAGTAGCTGCTACCTACGAGCAGTACTTC.